What follows is one T cell receptor beta chain and its context. Its antigen is not identified. This sample was included in a study of cytomegalovirus exposure and HLA in healthy donors. General study points: Later analysis suggested links between common viral pathogens and several top significant clusters.

From germline, CDR1 is KGHSH and CDR2 LQKENI. Trimming at V came to 0 bases and at J to 6 bases, leaving 6 bases not matched to a gene. There are 15 residues in the CDR3. The primer mix had 60 Vbeta and 13 Jbeta primers. Here immunoSEQ multiplex PCR was the method, and the copy in TCRdb shows in-frame clones only, minus some. The sample carries about 230,000 clones, around 80% recorded once. The sample was PBMCs. V is TRBV18 and J is TRBJ2-7; TRBD2 matches 9 bases. This clonotype was obtained from a woman in her thirties or forties in good health and CMV-seronegative. The CDR3 DNA is TGTGCCAGCTCACCACCGGCGGGGGGGCAGAGCGAGCAGTACTTC. Translation gives CASSPPAGGQSEQYF. The whole variable domain, remainder taken from reference TRBV18 and TRBJ2-7, is NAGVMQNPRHLVRRRGQEARLRCSPMKGHSHVYWYRQLPEEGLKFMVYLQKENIIDESGMPKERFSAEFPKEGPSILRIQQVVRGDSAAYFCASSPPAGGQSEQYFGPGTRLTVT.